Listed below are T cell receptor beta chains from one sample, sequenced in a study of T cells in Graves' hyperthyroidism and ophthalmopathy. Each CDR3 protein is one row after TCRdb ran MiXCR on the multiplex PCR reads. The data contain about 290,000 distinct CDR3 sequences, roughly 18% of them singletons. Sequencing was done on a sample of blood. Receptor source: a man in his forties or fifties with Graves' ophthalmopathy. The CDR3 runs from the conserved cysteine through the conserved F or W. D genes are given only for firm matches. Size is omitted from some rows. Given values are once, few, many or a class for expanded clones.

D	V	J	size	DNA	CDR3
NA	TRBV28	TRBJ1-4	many	TGTGCCAGCAGTTTTCCCGGGACGGCCAATAATGAAAAACTGTTTTTT	CASSFPGTANNEKLFF
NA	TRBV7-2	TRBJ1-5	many	TGTGCCAGCAGCTTAGGGGGGTGGAGCAATCAGCCCCAGCATTTT	CASSLGGWSNQPQHF
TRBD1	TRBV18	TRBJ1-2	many	TGTGCCAGCTCACCAAACACAGGGGGCCGTGGCTATGGCTACACCTTC	CASSPNTGGRGYGYTF
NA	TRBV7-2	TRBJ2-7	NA	TGTGCCAGCAGCTTAGCCAGAGGCTCCTACGAGCAGTACTTC	CASSLARGSYEQYF
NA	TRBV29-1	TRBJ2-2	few	TGCAGCGTAGACAACTTTGCCGGGGAGCTGTTTTTT	CSVDNFAGELFF
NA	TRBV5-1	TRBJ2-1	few	TGCGCCAGCAGCCGCGCCCCAGGGGAATACAATGAGCAGTTCTTC	CASSRAPGEYNEQFF
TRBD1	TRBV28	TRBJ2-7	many	TGTGCCAGCGACGGGACAGGGGTTTCTTACGAGCAGTACTTC	CASDGTGVSYEQYF
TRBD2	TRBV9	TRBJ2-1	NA	TGTGCCAGCAGCCCCACAAGCGGGAGGGTAACTTACAATGAGCAGTTCTTC	CASSPTSGRVTYNEQFF
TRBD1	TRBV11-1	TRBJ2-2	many	TGTGCCAGCAGCCTTGCGGGACAGGGGGTGAGGACCGGGGAGCTGTTTTTT	CASSLAGQGVRTGELFF
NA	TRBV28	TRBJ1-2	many	TGTGCCAGCCGCCCTCTGGACGGATCCGGGGATAACTATGGCTACACCTTC	CASRPLDGSGDNYGYTF
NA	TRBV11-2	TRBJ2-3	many	TGTGCCAGCAGCGGAACCTCTAGCACAGATACGCAGTATTTT	CASSGTSSTDTQYF
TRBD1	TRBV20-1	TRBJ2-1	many	TGCAGTGCTAGGAGGACAGGGCATTGGGAGCAGTTCTTC	CSARRTGHWEQFF
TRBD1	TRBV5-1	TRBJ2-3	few	TGCGCCAGCAGCTTGAGCAGGGGGCAAGATACGCAGTATTTT	CASSLSRGQDTQYF
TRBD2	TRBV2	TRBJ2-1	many	TGTGCCAGCAGAGCTAGCGGGTCCTCCTACAATGAGCAGTTCTTC	CASRASGSSYNEQFF
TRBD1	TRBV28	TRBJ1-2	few	TGTGCCAGCAGTTCCCCGACAGGGAACTATGGCTACACCTTC	CASSSPTGNYGYTF
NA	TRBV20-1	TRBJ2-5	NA	TGCAGTGCTAGATTAGGGCTACAAGAGACCCAGTACTTC	CSARLGLQETQYF
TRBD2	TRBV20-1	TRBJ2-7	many	TGCAGTGCTTCCGGGGGGTCCTGGCCCTACGAGCAGTACTTC	CSASGGSWPYEQYF
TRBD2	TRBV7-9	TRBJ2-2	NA	TGTGCCAGCAGCCGAAAGAAGCGGGGGAACACCGGGGAGCTGTTTTTT	CASSRKKRGNTGELFF
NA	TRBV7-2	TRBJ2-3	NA	TGTGCCAGCAGCCGACAATTTTTAGATACGCAGTATTTT	CASSRQFLDTQYF
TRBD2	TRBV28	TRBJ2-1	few	TGTGCCAGCAGTACCAGGACTAGCGGGAGGGATGAGCAGTTCTTC	CASSTRTSGRDEQFF
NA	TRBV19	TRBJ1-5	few	TGTGCCAGTAGTTCGCGACCCAACAGCAATCAGCCCCAGCATTTT	CASSSRPNSNQPQHF
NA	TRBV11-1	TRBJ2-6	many	TGTGCCAGCAGCTTACGGGCCTCGACCTCTGGGGCCAACGTCCTGACTTTC	CASSLRASTSGANVLTF